This paragraph covers one T cell receptor (beta chain) sequence. Its target is not known. Since a much larger clone is just one base distant, this may be a read error. Using immunoSEQ multiplex PCR, the repertoire was profiled, and TCRdb retains in-frame clones only, with some absent. This sample has some 48,000 clones; 88% occur once, and the top ten carry less than 7%. The sample comes from a study of cytomegalovirus exposure and HLA in healthy donors. The V end lost 0 bases, the J end lost 0 bases, and 10 bases lay between the germline ends. This CDR3 is built from 15 residues. CDR1 and CDR2 (germline): SGDLS, YYNGEE. Overall study findings and caveats: The classifier reportedly diagnosed cytomegalovirus status with high specificity and sensitivity. Cytomegalovirus-associated status was assigned to approximately 160 TCR beta chains.

The clonotype was recovered from a woman aged 25 to 39 in good health and CMV-seronegative. Sequenced sample: PBMCs. This chain connects TRBV9 to TRBJ2-7; possible D gene TRBD2, 6 bases. CDR3 in DNA: TGTGCCAGCAGCGTAGACCCGGGAGCCTCCTACGAGCAGTACTTC. Amino acids: CASSVDPGASYEQYF. Full variable domain (rest looked up from reference TRBV9 and TRBJ2-7): DSGVTQTPKHLITATGQRVTLRCSPRSGDLSVYWYQQSLDQGLQFLIQYYNGEERAKGNILERFSAQQFPDLHSELNLSSLELGDSALYFCASSVDPGASYEQYFGPGTRLTVT.